This is a list of T cell receptor beta chains from one sample in a study of cytomegalovirus exposure and HLA in healthy donors. Sequencing used immunoSEQ multiplex PCR; TCRdb keeps in-frame clones, though not all of them. The profile shows some 150,000 clones, around three fifths of them singletons. The sequenced sample consisted of PBMCs. The receptors originated from a woman in her twenties or thirties in good health and CMV-seropositive. The CDR3 runs from the conserved cysteine through the conserved F or W. Each record gives: D gene, V gene, clone size, J gene, CDR3 protein, CDR3 DNA. D genes are given only for firm matches. Size is omitted from some rows. Given values are once, few, many or a class for expanded clones.

>.|TRBV30|.|TRBJ1-5
CAWSEGLGNQPQHF
TGTGCCTGGAGTGAGGGGCTGGGCAATCAGCCCCAGCATTTT
>.|TRBV7-9|once|TRBJ1-5
CASSLEAQGNQPQHF
TGTGCCAGCAGCTTAGAAGCGCAGGGTAACCAGCCCCAGCATTTT
>.|TRBV30|few|TRBJ2-3
CAWSVQVFTDTQYF
TGTGCCTGGAGTGTACAAGTCTTCACAGATACGCAGTATTTT
>TRBD1|TRBV6-5|.|TRBJ2-7
CASRSTTGYRNEQYF
TGTGCCAGCAGATCTACGACAGGGTATCGTAACGAGCAGTACTTC
>TRBD1|TRBV13|.|TRBJ2-5
CASSAKDREETQYF
TGTGCCAGCAGCGCCAAGGACAGGGAAGAGACCCAGTACTTC
>.|TRBV15|.|TRBJ2-3
CATSPGGFSSTDTQYF
TGTGCCACCAGTCCAGGTGGGTTCTCTAGCACAGATACGCAGTATTTT
>.|TRBV11-2|.|TRBJ1-1
CASSLTYTEAFF
TGTGCCAGCAGCTTAACTTACACTGAAGCTTTCTTT
>TRBD1|TRBV11-2|.|TRBJ2-2
CASSLQPRQGTGELFF
TGTGCCAGCAGCTTACAACCCCGACAGGGAACCGGGGAGCTGTTTTTT
>TRBD2|TRBV29-1|few|TRBJ2-3
CSVSGRDTDTQYF
TGCAGCGTGAGCGGGAGGGACACAGATACGCAGTATTTT
>.|TRBV7-9|.|TRBJ2-3
CASSLPRGPADTQYF
TGTGCCAGCAGCTTACCCAGGGGACCCGCAGATACGCAGTATTTT
>TRBD1|TRBV30|.|TRBJ2-2
CAWRKQGANTGELFF
TGTGCCTGGAGGAAGCAGGGGGCGAACACCGGGGAGCTGTTTTTT
>.|TRBV19|.|TRBJ2-7
CASSIPPNLPGREGVYEQYF
TGTGCCAGTAGTATTCCACCTAATCTACCAGGGCGTGAAGGGGTCTACGAGCAGTACTTC
>TRBD1|TRBV5-1|.|TRBJ1-1
CASSQQGGSTEAFF
TGCGCCAGCAGCCAACAAGGGGGCTCGACTGAAGCTTTCTTT
>.|TRBV6-1|once|TRBJ1-1
CASVDSMNTEAFF
TGTGCCAGCGTGGACAGCATGAACACTGAAGCTTTCTTT
>TRBD1|TRBV6-6|.|TRBJ2-3
CASSYRTGLGGTQYF
TGTGCCAGCAGTTACAGGACAGGGCTCGGTGGTACGCAGTATTTT
>TRBD1|TRBV30|few|TRBJ1-6
CAWSAAGGYNSPLHF
TGTGCCTGGAGTGCAGCAGGGGGTTATAATTCACCCCTCCACTTT
>TRBD2|TRBV9|.|TRBJ2-5
CASSPQALAGRETQYF
TGTGCCAGCAGCCCCCAAGCCTTAGCGGGAAGAGAGACCCAGTACTTC
>TRBD2|TRBV11-3|.|TRBJ2-3
CASSLELAGDTDTQYF
TGTGCCAGCAGCTTAGAGTTGGCGGGGGACACAGATACGCAGTATTTT
>TRBD2|TRBV5-1|.|TRBJ2-7
CASSLGWEGSGEQYF
TGCGCCAGCAGCTTGGGCTGGGAGGGCAGCGGCGAGCAGTACTTC
>.|TRBV25-1|.|TRBJ1-2
CASSETGSGNYGYTF
TGTGCCAGCAGTGAGACAGGCTCTGGCAACTATGGCTACACCTTC
>TRBD2|TRBV19|.|TRBJ2-1
CASHRTSNPDEQFF
TGTGCCAGCCACAGGACTAGTAATCCCGATGAGCAGTTCTTC
>.|TRBV2|.|TRBJ1-3
CASRGDTGNTIYF
TGTGCCAGCAGGGGGGACACTGGAAACACCATATATTTT
>.|TRBV7-2|.|TRBJ2-5
CASPSGVERETQYF
TGTGCCAGCCCCTCAGGGGTCGAACGGGAGACCCAGTACTTC
>TRBD2|TRBV7-2|.|TRBJ2-7
CASSLYPPAGTRDTYEQYF
TGTGCCAGCAGCTTATACCCCCCTGCCGGGACTAGGGATACCTACGAGCAGTACTTC
>.|TRBV6-1|.|TRBJ1-4
CASSELQGYEKLFF
TGTGCCAGCAGTGAACTACAGGGATATGAAAAACTGTTTTTT
>.|TRBV2|few|TRBJ2-5
CASTFQEDRGTSQETQYF
TGTGCCAGCACCTTCCAGGAGGACCGGGGAACCTCCCAAGAGACCCAGTACTTC
>TRBD1|TRBV28|.|TRBJ1-3
CASSLRGTAGNTIYF
TGTGCCAGCAGTTTACGAGGGACAGCTGGAAACACCATATATTTT
>.|TRBV5-1|.|TRBJ2-3
CASSLANGGLTDTQYF
TGCGCCAGCAGCTTGGCCAACGGGGGGCTCACAGATACGCAGTATTTT
>TRBD1|TRBV5-8|.|TRBJ2-2
CASSLGQGGAGELFF
TGTGCCAGCAGCTTAGGACAGGGGGGCGCCGGGGAGCTGTTTTTT
>.|TRBV6-1|.|TRBJ1-1
CASSGLRANAEAFF
TGTGCCAGCAGTGGATTGAGAGCTAACGCTGAAGCTTTCTTT
>.|TRBV27|few|TRBJ2-4
CASSFGNIQYF
TGTGCCAGCAGTTTTGGCAACATTCAGTACTTC
>TRBD1|TRBV7-9|few|TRBJ1-6
CASSIKDRVRSPLHF
TGTGCCAGCAGCATAAAGGACAGGGTGCGTTCACCCCTCCACTTT
>TRBD1|TRBV4-1|.|TRBJ1-2
CASSLPGQGRGYGYTF
TGCGCCAGCAGCCTTCCGGGACAGGGTAGAGGCTATGGCTACACCTTC
>.|TRBV5-1|.|TRBJ1-3
CASSLRPPNGDTIYF
TGCGCCAGCAGCTTGAGACCGCCGAACGGAGACACCATATATTTT
>TRBD2|TRBV5-1|.|TRBJ2-3
CASSSGLAAIITDTQYF
TGCGCCAGCAGCTCGGGACTAGCTGCGATTATCACAGATACGCAGTATTTT